Presented here are 28 T cell receptor beta chains from one specimen sequenced in a study of follicular helper T cells after annual influenza vaccination. The assay was immunoSEQ multiplex PCR, and TCRdb's table has in-frame clones only and misses some. Among approximately 10,000 clones listed, nearly 85% were seen once. This specimen consisted of CXCR5- memory CD4+ T cells sorted from blood, obtained 6 weeks after influenza vaccination. The receptors stem from an adult who received the influenza vaccine.

The CDR3 DNA reads as TGCGCCAGCAGCCAAGAGCCTTTTAGGACTAGCGGCTCCTACAATGAGCAGTTCTTC. Translated, it gives CASSQEPFRTSGSYNEQFF. The gene calls are TRBV4-3 and TRBJ2-1; 10 bases are shared with TRBD2. The germline gives CDR1 LGHNA, CDR2 YSLEER. This CDR3 is built from 19 residues. V was clipped by 0 bases and J by 0 bases; unmatched bases: 8.

The V call is TRBV12-1, the J call TRBJ2-3; no DNA check was done on the table's D call, TRBD2. TRBV12-1 constitutes a pseudogene. CDR3 length equals 18 residues. DNA for the CDR3: TGTGCCAGCAGCCACGATCGGCCGGGACTAGCGGGGGGGGGCCCGCAGTATTTT. This translates into CASSHDRPGLAGGGPQYF.

The DNA of the CDR3 is TGTGCCAGCAGCGCCAAGACAGGGGGCGGTATGTACGAGCAGTACTTC. Encoded protein: CASSAKTGGGMYEQYF. The chain couples TRBV5-6 to TRBJ2-7; 10 bases are shared with TRBD1. CDR3 length: 16 amino acids. With V trimmed by 4 bases and J by 4 bases, 11 bases remained unmatched. CDR1 and CDR2 from the germline V gene are SGHDT and YYEEEE.

The chain employs TRBV19 and TRBJ1-5; possible D gene TRBD1, 6 bases. The V and J ends lost 5 bases and 3 bases respectively, with 11 bases between them. The CDR3 is 14 residues long. The germline V gene has CDR1 LNHDA and CDR2 SQIVND (reference sequence). The CDR3 loop reads CASSSTGYNQPQHF. The CDR3 nucleotides are TGTGCCAGTAGTTCCACAGGGTACAATCAGCCCCAGCATTTT.

The chain links TRBV28 to TRBJ2-1, with D perhaps matching TRBD1 (5 bases). Germline V gives CDR1 MDHEN, CDR2 SYDVKM. The CDR3 is made up of 14 amino acids. V was cut by 3 bases and J by 0 bases, with 6 bases left in between. The DNA of the CDR3 is TGTGCCAGCAGTTTTGACAGCTCCTACAATGAGCAGTTCTTC. Its translation is CASSFDSSYNEQFF.

The rearrangement links TRBV5-4 to TRBJ2-2, with D possibly called TRBD1 or TRBD2 (7 bases each). The CDR3 runs 14 residues. Germline V lookup: CDR1 SGHNT, CDR2 YYREEE (reference sequence). The ends were cut back, 4 bases at V and 4 bases at J, with 11 bases in the middle. The DNA of the CDR3 is TGTGCCAGCAGCCCCAGGGGGGGCACCGGGGAGCTGTTTTTT. This sequence encodes CASSPRGGTGELFF.

This chain links TRBV6-1 with TRBJ2-3; 10 bases line up with TRBD2. Germline CDR1 and CDR2: MNHNS and SASEGT. The CDR3 sequence is 20 residues long. Trimming cost V 1 base and J 0 bases; bases outside gene matches: 13. CDR3 coding DNA: TGTGCCAGCAGTGAAGTTGGTGCGCCGGGACTAGCGACTAGCACAGATACGCAGTATTTT. Translated, it gives CASSEVGAPGLATSTDTQYF.

This clone was counted a single time. The chain is built from TRBV6-1 and TRBJ2-6; TRBD2 agrees at 8 bases. The CDR3 covers 13 residues. The junction had 3 bases not matched to a gene; V was cut back by 10 bases and J by 4 bases. Per the germline V gene, CDR1 is MNHNS and CDR2 is SASEGT. The CDR3 bases are TGTGCCACCCGGGAGGGAGGGGCCAACGTCCTGACTTTC. Encoded protein: CATREGGANVLTF.

The J gene is TRBJ1-1, the V gene TRBV5-4; D remains ambiguous. CDR3 length equals 15 residues. CDR1 is SGHNT, CDR2 YYREEE, per germline (reference sequence). Trimming removed 0 bases at V and 1 base at J, with 10 bases between. The CDR3 loop is CASSLAGGGNTEAFF. In DNA, the CDR3 is TGTGCCAGCAGCTTGGCGGGCGGAGGGAACACTGAAGCTTTCTTT.

This clone was picked up one time. V and J are TRBV5-8 and TRBJ1-1; TRBD1 is a possible D gene (6 bases). CDR1 and CDR2 (germline): SGHTS, YDEGEE. The V gene lost 0 bases and the J gene lost 2 bases, with 14 bases spanning the gap. The CDR3 contains 16 residues. The CDR3 DNA sequence: TGTGCCAGCAGCTTGGAGGGGGGGCGGTTCAACACTGAAGCTTTCTTT. This gives the protein CASSLEGGRFNTEAFF.

This clone was picked up one time. V and J are TRBV5-1 and TRBJ2-2; D is unresolved. V dropped 4 bases and J dropped 2 bases, with 3 bases sitting between them. The CDR3 consists of 12 residues. Germline-derived CDR1 and CDR2 are SGHRS and YFSETQ. The CDR3 region has the DNA TGCGCCAGCAGCATAAACACCGGGGAGCTGTTTTTT. Its translation is CASSINTGELFF.

The V and J genes are TRBV5-6 and TRBJ2-1, with 8 bases matching TRBD1. The CDR3 consists of 16 residues. V lost 1 base, J lost 3 bases, and 6 bases stayed unmatched. Germline V gives CDR1 SGHDT, CDR2 YYEEEE. The CDR3 loop is CASSLLTGQGYNEQFF. Here the CDR3 DNA reads TGTGCCAGCAGCTTGTTGACCGGACAGGGCTACAATGAGCAGTTCTTC.

This chain joins TRBV28 and TRBJ2-7, with D possibly being TRBD1 (6 bases). CDR1 and CDR2 from the germline V gene are MDHEN and SYDVKM. Trimming left V 2 bases short and J 3 bases short, with 14 bases between. The length of the CDR3 is 15 residues. CDR3: CASSLGGQPVYEQYF. CDR3 sequence (DNA): TGTGCCAGCAGTTTAGGGGGACAACCCGTCTACGAGCAGTACTTC. The entire variable domain, with the rest obtained from reference TRBV28 and TRBJ2-7, is as follows: DVKVTQSSRYLVKRTGEKVFLECVQDMDHENMFWYRQDPGLGLRLIYFSYDVKMKEKGDIPEGYSVSREKKERFSLILESASTNQTSMYLCASSLGGQPVYEQYFGPGTRLTVT.

This clone occurred once. V usage is TRBV5-4 and J usage is TRBJ2-7, with D unresolved. CDR3 size: 12 residues. The V end lost 3 bases, the J end lost 6 bases, and 10 bases lay between the germline ends. Germline CDR1 is SGHNT and CDR2 is YYREEE (reference sequence). The CDR3 is CASSSPSGEQYF. The CDR3 DNA reads as TGTGCCAGCAGCTCCCCCTCGGGCGAGCAGTACTTC. Combining the CDR3 with reference TRBV5-4 and TRBJ2-7 gives the whole variable domain ETGVTQSPTHLIKTRGQQVTLRCSSQSGHNTVSWYQQALGQGPQFIFQYYREEENGRGNFPPRFSGLQFPNYSSELNVNALELDDSALYLCASSSPSGEQYFGPGTRLTVT.

The chain links TRBV7-2 to TRBJ2-1, with 13 nucleotides matching TRBD2. The junction had 6 bases not matched to a gene; V was cut back by 4 bases and J by 12 bases. The germline V gene encodes CDR1 SGHTA and CDR2 FQGNSA. This CDR3 region has 14 residues. The CDR3 region is CASSSGTSGIAQFF. The CDR3 DNA is TGTGCCAGCAGCTCAGGGACTAGCGGGATCGCGCAGTTCTTC. Combining the CDR3 with reference TRBV7-2 and TRBJ2-1 gives the whole variable domain GAGVSQSPSNKVTEKGKDVELRCDPISGHTALYWYRQSLGQGLEFLIYFQGNSAPDKSGLPSDRFSAERTGGSVSTLTIQRTQQEDSAVYLCASSSGTSGIAQFFGPGTRLTVL.

The V call is TRBV29-1, the J call TRBJ1-2; no definite D call. Trimming pared 3 bases from V and 7 bases from J, leaving 15 bases between. The length of the CDR3 is 13 residues. CDR1 is SQVTM and CDR2 is ANQGSEA in the germline V gene. The CDR3 region has the DNA TGCAGCGTTGAGGCGGGGTTAACCGCTGGCTACACCTTC. Protein product: CSVEAGLTAGYTF.

This clone was observed a single time. The chain combines TRBV15 with TRBJ1-4; D is unclear. V was cut by 8 bases and J by 7 bases, with 11 bases left in between. Per germline, CDR1 LNHNV and CDR2 YYDKDF (reference sequence). This CDR3 is 12 amino acids long. CDR3 DNA sequence: TGTGCCACCGGGAAGCCCGGTGAAAAACTGTTTTTT. Its translation: CATGKPGEKLFF. Full variable domain (outside the CDR3, taken from reference TRBV15 and TRBJ1-4): DAMVIQNPRYQVTQFGKPVTLSCSQTLNHNVMYWYQQKSSQAPKLLFHYYDKDFNNEADTPDNFQSRRPNTSFCFLDIRSPGLGDTAMYLCATGKPGEKLFFGSGTQLSVL.

There are a few counts of this clone. V is TRBV19 and J is TRBJ2-3, with 8 bases identical to TRBD1. The CDR3 contains 15 residues. CDR1 and CDR2 (germline): LNHDA, SQIVND (reference sequence). Trimming removed 3 bases from V and 3 bases from J; junction bases left unmatched: 5. The CDR3 bases are TGTGCCAGTAGTATCGGACAGGGAGGAACAGATACGCAGTATTTT. Translating it yields CASSIGQGGTDTQYF.

The chain couples TRBV4-1 to TRBJ2-1, with a weak D call TRBD1 (6 bases). From germline, CDR1 is MGHRA and CDR2 YSYEKL. CDR3 length: 16 amino acids. Trimming pared 1 base from V and 10 bases from J, leaving 20 bases between. The CDR3 is CASSQGRAGQTPEQFF. The CDR3 DNA sequence: TGCGCCAGCAGCCAAGGACGGGCCGGACAGACACCCGAGCAGTTCTTC.

CDR3 loop: CASSQDGQGNQPQHF. CDR3 sequence (DNA): TGCGCCAGCAGCCAGGACGGTCAGGGAAATCAGCCCCAGCATTTT. The chain combines TRBV4-3 with TRBJ1-5, with D perhaps matching TRBD1 (5 bases). In germline, CDR1 is LGHNA, CDR2 YSLEER. V lost 3 bases and J lost 4, with 13 bases in between. The CDR3 covers 15 residues.

The rearrangement joins TRBV11-2 to TRBJ2-5; 9 bases are a match to TRBD1. The J segment lost 6 bases and the V segment lost 4 bases, leaving 6 bases of the junction unmatched. Germline V gives CDR1 SGHAT, CDR2 FQNNGV. The CDR3 totals 14 residues. Here the CDR3 reads CASSSGQGGKTQYF. CDR3 sequence (DNA): TGTGCCAGCAGCTCGGGACAGGGAGGGAAGACCCAGTACTTC.

The V gene is TRBV5-1, the J gene TRBJ2-5; no reliable D call. Germline CDR1 and CDR2: SGHRS and YFSETQ. CDR3 length: 16 amino acids. The ends were cut back, 0 bases at V and 1 base at J, with 13 bases in the middle. CDR3 loop: CASSLGATESQETQYF. As DNA, the CDR3 is TGCGCCAGCAGCTTGGGGGCTACGGAGAGCCAAGAGACCCAGTACTTC.

The chain uses TRBV5-8 and TRBJ2-7; D uncertain. The length of the CDR3 is 11 residues. Germline assignment: CDR1 SGHTS and CDR2 YDEGEE. V was trimmed by 2 bases and J by 12 bases, leaving 12 bases between them. CDR3 in DNA: TGTGCCAGCAGCTTACAGCTTCCGTCGTACTTC. Its translation: CASSLQLPSYF.

This chain joins TRBV6-1 and TRBJ1-5; TRBD1 agrees at 12 bases. The CDR3 has 18 residues. Germline V gene lookup returns CDR1 MNHNS and CDR2 SASEGT. Trimming at V came to 3 bases and at J to 2 bases, leaving 8 bases not matched to a gene. The CDR3 DNA follows: TGTGCCAGCAGTGATGCCGGGACAGGGGGCGTTGGCAATCAGCCCCAGCATTTT. Translated: CASSDAGTGGVGNQPQHF.

The chain links TRBV7-2 to TRBJ2-1; 8 bases agree with TRBD1. Per the germline V gene, CDR1 is SGHTA and CDR2 is FQGNSA. J was trimmed by 5 bases and V by 4 bases; bases with no gene match: 4. The CDR3 runs 14 residues. In nucleotides, the CDR3 is TGTGCCAGCAGCTCTAGGACAGGGAACAATGAGCAGTTCTTC. Its translation: CASSSRTGNNEQFF.

J is TRBJ1-1 and V is TRBV19; TRBD1 might be the D (5 bases). Germline CDR1 is LNHDA and CDR2 is SQIVND (reference sequence). The length of the CDR3 is 14 residues. V lost 7 bases, J lost 1 base, and 13 bases lay in between. Here the CDR3 reads CASIGDSGNTEAFF. The CDR3 DNA reads as TGTGCCAGTATTGGGGACTCCGGGAACACTGAAGCTTTCTTT.

Regarding this clone: The identical CDR3 is also encoded by other nucleotide sequences in the sample. V and J are TRBV7-3 and TRBJ2-2; 9 bases are a match to TRBD1. With 5 bases clipped from V and 4 bases from J, the junction kept 2 bases outside the gene matches. Per the germline V gene, CDR1 is SGHTA and CDR2 is FQGTGA. The CDR3 is made up of 14 amino acids. The CDR3 spells CASSMTGGTGELFF. CDR3 bases: TGTGCCAGCAGCATGACAGGGGGCACCGGGGAGCTGTTTTTT.

J is TRBJ1-2 and V is TRBV5-4, with D tentatively TRBD1 (6 bases). Germline V gene data show CDR1 as SGHNT and CDR2 as YYREEE (reference sequence). Between the trimmed V and J ends, which lost 4 bases and 3 bases, there was a span of 13 bases. This CDR3 is 14 amino acids long. The CDR3 is CASSRDMRDYGYTF. CDR3 DNA sequence: TGTGCCAGCAGCCGGGACATGAGAGACTATGGCTACACCTTC. The variable domain in full, with the rest retrieved from reference TRBV5-4 and TRBJ1-2, is ETGVTQSPTHLIKTRGQQVTLRCSSQSGHNTVSWYQQALGQGPQFIFQYYREEENGRGNFPPRFSGLQFPNYSSELNVNALELDDSALYLCASSRDMRDYGYTFGSGTRLTVV.